A single sample gave rise to the 29 T cell receptor beta chains below, sequenced in a study of cytomegalovirus exposure and HLA in healthy donors. Primers: 60 Vbeta forward and 13 Jbeta reverse. Some clones are missing from TCRdb's copy, which holds only in-frame ones; the method was immunoSEQ multiplex PCR. The sample has 200,000 or so clones; about 77% are singletons. The specimen was PBMCs. The source of these receptors is a woman aged 30 to 39 in good health and CMV-seropositive.

This chain links TRBV27 with TRBJ1-2; D possibly corresponds to TRBD1 (5 bases). V was clipped by 6 bases and J by 5 bases, with 16 bases between them. This CDR3 region has 14 residues. Germline CDR1 is MNHEY and CDR2 is SMNVEV (reference sequence). CDR3 region: CASRETATIYGYTF. The CDR3 bases are TGTGCCAGCAGGGAGACAGCCACGATATATGGCTACACCTTC.

This clone was detected only once. The chain has TRBV7-2 and TRBJ1-1, with a tentative D call TRBD1 (5 bases). The CDR3 totals 14 residues. Germline values: CDR1 SGHTA, CDR2 FQGNSA. V dropped 3 bases and J dropped 1 base, with 9 bases sitting between them. In DNA form, the CDR3 reads TGTGCCAGCAGCTTTAACAGGCAGAACACTGAAGCTTTCTTT. This gives the protein CASSFNRQNTEAFF. Variable domain in full (rest from reference TRBV7-2 and TRBJ1-1): GAGVSQSPSNKVTEKGKDVELRCDPISGHTALYWYRQSLGQGLEFLIYFQGNSAPDKSGLPSDRFSAERTGGSVSTLTIQRTQQEDSAVYLCASSFNRQNTEAFFGQGTRLTVV.

The chain employs TRBV6-1 and TRBJ2-7, with TRBD1 as a possible D gene (6 bases). CDR1 MNHNS and CDR2 SASEGT come from the germline V gene. CDR3 length equals 15 residues. Trimming pared 7 bases from V and 1 base from J, leaving 17 bases between. The CDR3 DNA reads as TGTGCCAGCACCTTCGACAGGAGACCTTCCTACGAGCAGTACTTC. Translated: CASTFDRRPSYEQYF.

V is TRBV4-2 and J is TRBJ2-3, with TRBD2 identical over 12 bases. V lost 2 bases, J lost 5 bases, and 5 bases stayed unmatched. The V gene's germline CDR1 is LGHNA and CDR2 YNFKEQ. The CDR3 contains 16 residues. The CDR3 reads CASSQSTSGRIDTQYF. The CDR3 nucleotides read TGTGCCAGCAGCCAATCGACTAGCGGGAGAATAGATACGCAGTATTTT.

V is TRBV10-2 and J is TRBJ1-5; D uncertain. The CDR3 runs to 15 residues. Deletions cut 6 bases from V and 8 bases from J, with 20 bases between. Germline V lookup: CDR1 WSHSY, CDR2 SAAADI. CDR3 nucleotides: TGCGCCAGCAGGGGAGCGACAACCACCCGTGAGCCCCAGCATTTT. As protein: CASRGATTTREPQHF.

The rearrangement uses TRBV28 and TRBJ1-3; 8 nucleotides agree with TRBD1. This CDR3 comprises 15 residues. V trimming: 7 bases; J trimming: 0 bases; junction bases outside the gene matches: 5. The germline CDR1 and CDR2 sequences are MDHEN and SYDVKM. The CDR3 protein is CASITGGHSGNTIYF. In nucleotides, the CDR3 is TGTGCCAGCATCACAGGGGGTCACTCTGGAAACACCATATATTTT.

This rearrangement joins TRBV2 to TRBJ1-4; D not certain. Deletions cut 7 bases from V and 8 bases from J, with 8 bases between. Germline V gene data show CDR1 as SNHLY and CDR2 as FYNNEI. The CDR3 sequence is 11 residues long. The CDR3 region is CASTQIEKLFF. The CDR3 DNA reads TGTGCCAGCACTCAGATAGAAAAACTGTTTTTT.

The J gene is TRBJ2-3, the V gene TRBV7-9; 10 bases are a match to TRBD2. With 9 bases clipped from V and 2 bases from J, the junction kept 11 bases outside the gene matches. The length of the CDR3 is 16 residues. Germline V lookup: CDR1 SEHNR, CDR2 FQNEAQ (reference sequence). The CDR3 nucleotides read TGTGCCAGTCGGCCAGCGGGGGGGCGTTACACAGATACGCAGTATTTT. This encodes CASRPAGGRYTDTQYF.

CDR3 sequence reads: CASSLSGRGGGQPQHF. As DNA, the CDR3 is TGCGCCAGCAGCTTGTCCGGGCGGGGGGGCGGTCAGCCCCAGCATTTT. J is TRBJ1-5 and V is TRBV5-1; perhaps TRBD1 as D (6 bases). The V gene's germline CDR1 is SGHRS and CDR2 YFSETQ. V lost 1 base, J lost 6 bases, and 17 bases lay in between. The CDR3 has 16 amino acids.

J is TRBJ2-7 and V is TRBV6-5, with TRBD1 matching 10 bases. The CDR3 has 14 amino acids. The ends lost 2 bases at V and 2 bases at J; junction bases unmatched: 0. CDR1 and CDR2 (germline): MNHEY, SVGAGI. This CDR3 reads CASSYGTGAYEQYF. In nucleotides, the CDR3 is TGTGCCAGCAGTTACGGGACAGGGGCCTACGAGCAGTACTTC.

In its sample, this clone was seen a few times. This chain connects TRBV6-5 to TRBJ2-3, with D tentatively TRBD1 (5 bases). The ends were cut back, 6 bases at V and 0 bases at J, with 13 bases in the middle. Germline assignment: CDR1 MNHEY and CDR2 SVGAGI. The CDR3 covers 15 residues. CDR3 in DNA: TGTGCCAGCAGCCCGGTGGGGCGGAGCACAGATACGCAGTATTTT. It translates to CASSPVGRSTDTQYF.

This clone was seen once. The V and J genes are TRBV5-1 and TRBJ2-7, with D maybe TRBD1 (6 bases). With 4 bases removed from V and 2 bases from J, the gap between germline ends came to 13 bases. Germline lookup yields CDR1 SGHRS and CDR2 YFSETQ. The CDR3 is 14 amino acids. In DNA form, the CDR3 reads TGCGCCAGCAGCCACGGGGACACGACCTACGAGCAGTACTTC. Translating gives CASSHGDTTYEQYF.

This clone was counted once. The rearrangement uses TRBV5-1 and TRBJ2-1; D is uncertain. Germline V gene data show CDR1 as SGHRS and CDR2 as YFSETQ. Trimming removed 0 bases from V and 0 bases from J, with 4 bases in between. This CDR3 has 14 amino acids. CDR3 amino acids: CASSLVSSYNEQFF. The DNA for the CDR3 is TGCGCCAGCAGCTTGGTCAGCTCCTACAATGAGCAGTTCTTC.

The chain uses TRBV9 and TRBJ2-7, with 11 bases identical to TRBD2. CDR1 is SGDLS and CDR2 is YYNGEE in the germline V gene. The CDR3 extends over 14 amino acids. J gave up 2 bases and V 9 bases, and 7 bases lay outside the gene matches. CDR3 in amino acids: CATLAGGGAYEQYF. CDR3 sequence (DNA): TGTGCCACCCTAGCGGGGGGAGGGGCCTACGAGCAGTACTTC.

The chain joins TRBV7-3 to TRBJ2-7; D might be TRBD1 (5 bases). Trimming stripped 2 bases from V and 7 bases from J, with 15 bases between. This CDR3 is 14 amino acids long. Germline lookup yields CDR1 SGHTA and CDR2 FQGTGA. CDR3 loop: CASSLAGHLGEQYF. The CDR3 nucleotides read TGTGCCAGCAGCTTAGCCGGACACCTAGGGGAGCAGTACTTC.

The CDR3 DNA is TGCGCCAGCAGCCCGGGAGGGCGCGCCGAGCAGTACTTC. It is translated as CASSPGGRAEQYF. This chain links TRBV4-1 with TRBJ2-7; 8 nucleotides line up with TRBD2. From germline, CDR1 is MGHRA and CDR2 YSYEKL. The CDR3 sequence is 13 residues long. The ends lost 4 bases at V and 6 bases at J; junction bases unmatched: 5.

The chain combines TRBV6-6 with TRBJ2-5; 10 bases are a match to TRBD2. TRBJ2-7 matches the DNA end more closely, so the J call is doubtful. The germline V gene has CDR1 MNHNY and CDR2 SVGAGI (reference sequence). The CDR3 length is 14 residues. The chain's CDR3 is CASSRAGGTYEQYF. CDR3 bases: TGTGCCAGCAGTCGAGCGGGAGGGACCTACGAGCAGTACTTC.

Here the CDR3 DNA reads TGCGCCAGCGGTAGGGGGAACTCGGGCGAGCAGTACTTC. This codes for CASGRGNSGEQYF. The chain joins TRBV5-1 to TRBJ2-7; possible D gene TRBD1, 6 bases. The CDR3 runs 13 residues. The V and J ends lost 7 bases and 6 bases respectively, with 17 bases between them. Germline CDR1 is SGHRS and CDR2 is YFSETQ.

The rearrangement links TRBV5-1 to TRBJ2-1, with 12 bases identical to TRBD2. The CDR3 loop spans 20 amino acids. With 0 bases clipped from V and 0 bases from J, the junction kept 10 bases outside the gene matches. Germline V lookup: CDR1 SGHRS, CDR2 YFSETQ. The CDR3 is CASSLESLAGGPSSYNEQFF. CDR3 DNA sequence: TGCGCCAGCAGCTTGGAAAGTCTAGCGGGGGGGCCAAGCTCCTACAATGAGCAGTTCTTC.

The chain joins TRBV5-4 to TRBJ2-6; no clear D. The CDR3 has 18 residues. Germline V gene lookup returns CDR1 SGHNT and CDR2 YYREEE (reference sequence). Deletions cut 4 bases from V and 0 bases from J, with 17 bases between. The CDR3 DNA reads as TGTGCCAGCAGCCCTCGTGAGCAGGCATACTCTGGGGCCAACGTCCTGACTTTC. Its protein product is CASSPREQAYSGANVLTF. Full variable domain (missing parts from reference TRBV5-4 and TRBJ2-6): ETGVTQSPTHLIKTRGQQVTLRCSSQSGHNTVSWYQQALGQGPQFIFQYYREEENGRGNFPPRFSGLQFPNYSSELNVNALELDDSALYLCASSPREQAYSGANVLTFGAGSRLTVL.

The V call is TRBV19, the J call TRBJ1-1; D call uncertain. V was clipped by 5 bases and J by 5 bases, with 9 bases between them. CDR1 LNHDA and CDR2 SQIVND come from the germline V gene (reference sequence). The CDR3 loop spans 12 amino acids. The CDR3 bases are TGTGCCAGTAGTTACGGGAGGACTGAAGCTTTCTTT. Encoded protein: CASSYGRTEAFF.

This clone was seen a few times. This sequence joins TRBV6-6 and TRBJ1-6; D is unclear. The germline V gene has CDR1 MNHNY and CDR2 SVGAGI (reference sequence). The CDR3 extends over 15 amino acids. V dropped 6 bases and J dropped 4 bases, with 13 bases sitting between them. The CDR3: CASSPRVSYNSPLHF. In nucleotides, the CDR3 is TGTGCCAGCAGCCCGAGGGTGTCTTATAATTCACCCCTCCACTTT.

The chain employs TRBV6-5 and TRBJ2-7, with 9 bases identical to TRBD1. J was trimmed by 2 bases and V by 6 bases; bases with no gene match: 5. The CDR3 is 14 amino acids. Germline V gene sequence: CDR1 MNHEY, CDR2 SVGAGI. This chain's CDR3 is CASRAGTGTYEQYF. In DNA, the CDR3 is TGTGCCAGCAGGGCCGGGACAGGGACCTACGAGCAGTACTTC.

The rearrangement joins TRBV6-1 to TRBJ1-1; D unclear. The germline V gene has CDR1 MNHNS and CDR2 SASEGT. The CDR3 contains 12 residues. Trimming took off 2 bases at V and 6 bases at J, with 7 bases between the two ends. CDR3 DNA sequence: TGTGCCAGCAGTGAACCCACGGCTGAAGCTTTCTTT. This translates into CASSEPTAEAFF.

The J gene is TRBJ1-2, the V gene TRBV7-9, with D unresolved. The CDR3 is 14 residues long. With 3 bases removed from V and 8 bases from J, the gap between germline ends came to 16 bases. Germline CDR1 is SEHNR and CDR2 is FQNEAQ (reference sequence). The CDR3 DNA reads as TGTGCCAGCAGCTTCCCGGGATTTGCGGGAGGCTACACCTTC. This encodes CASSFPGFAGGYTF.

The chain joins TRBV5-6 to TRBJ2-7; the D gene is possibly TRBD2 (6 bases). Looked up from germline, CDR1 is SGHDT and CDR2 is YYEEEE. Trimming pared 6 bases from V and 2 bases from J, leaving 18 bases between. CDR3 length equals 15 residues. The DNA of the CDR3 is TGTGCCAGCACCTCCAATCCGGGACTGGCCTACGAGCAGTACTTC. This gives the protein CASTSNPGLAYEQYF.

The chain links TRBV2 to TRBJ1-4, with D possibly TRBD1 on 6 matching bases. The CDR3 extends over 15 amino acids. Trimming took off 8 bases at V and 0 bases at J, with 13 bases between the two ends. CDR1 and CDR2 (germline): SNHLY, FYNNEI. The DNA of the CDR3 is TGTGCCAGCGCAGCTAGGACAGCAACTAATGAAAAACTGTTTTTT. This translates into CASAARTATNEKLFF.

V and J are TRBV9 and TRBJ1-4; unclear D gene. V dropped 2 bases and J dropped 10 bases, with 21 bases sitting between them. The germline CDR1 and CDR2 sequences are SGDLS and YYNGEE. The CDR3 sequence is 16 residues long. The CDR3 loop is CASSVAHTSGAGKLFF. The CDR3 DNA reads TGTGCCAGCAGCGTTGCCCACACCTCCGGAGCGGGAAAACTGTTTTTT.

The rearrangement links TRBV7-9 to TRBJ2-7; the D gene is possibly TRBD2 (6 bases). Germline V gene sequence: CDR1 SEHNR, CDR2 FQNEAQ (reference sequence). Trimming pared 1 base from V and 0 bases from J, leaving 10 bases between. The CDR3 is 15 amino acids. CDR3 residues: CASSLGGLVSYEQYF. The CDR3 nucleotides are TGTGCCAGCAGCTTAGGGGGACTTGTCTCCTACGAGCAGTACTTC.